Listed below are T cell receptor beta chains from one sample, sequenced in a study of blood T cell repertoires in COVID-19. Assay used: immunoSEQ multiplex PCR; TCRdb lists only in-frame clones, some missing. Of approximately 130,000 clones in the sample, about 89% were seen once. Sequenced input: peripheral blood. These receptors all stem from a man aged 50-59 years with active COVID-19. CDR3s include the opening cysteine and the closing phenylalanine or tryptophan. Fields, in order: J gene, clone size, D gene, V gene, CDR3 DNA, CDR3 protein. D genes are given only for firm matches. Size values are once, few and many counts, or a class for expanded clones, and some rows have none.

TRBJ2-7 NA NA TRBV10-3 TGTGCCATCAGTGAGGGTCTGGTCGGGACCTACGAGCAGTACTTC CAISEGLVGTYEQYF
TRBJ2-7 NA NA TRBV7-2 TGTGCCAGCAGCTTAGGGCGGGCTGAAGGGATGGGGTACTTC CASSLGRAEGMGYF
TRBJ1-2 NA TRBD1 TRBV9 TGTGCCAGCAGCCCGACAGGGGGGGCAAGCTACACCTTC CASSPTGGASYTF
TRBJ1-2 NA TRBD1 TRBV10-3 TGTGCCATCAAGGAAGGACAGGGGGATGGCTACACCTTC CAIKEGQGDGYTF
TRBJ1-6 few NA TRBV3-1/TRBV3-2 TGTGCCAGCAGAAGGGAGGGTGGGGGGCATAACTCACCCCTCCACTTT CASRREGGGHNSPLHF
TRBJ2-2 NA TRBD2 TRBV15 TGTGCCACTCAGGGAGGGGACACCGGGGAGCTGTTTTTT CATQGGDTGELFF
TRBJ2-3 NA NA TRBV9 TGTGCCAGCAGCCCAGGGGCCACCCTCACGGATACGCAGTATTTT CASSPGATLTDTQYF
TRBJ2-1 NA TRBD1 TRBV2 TGTGCCAGCAGGGCGGGACAGGGGGCCTACAATGAGCAGTTCTTC CASRAGQGAYNEQFF
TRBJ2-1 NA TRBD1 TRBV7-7 TGTGCTAGCAGCACGGGACAGGGGATCAGTGAGCAGTTCTTC CASSTGQGISEQFF
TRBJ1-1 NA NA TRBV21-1 TGTGCCAGCAGCAAAGTTCAAGGGGGCGGACTCAACACTGAAGCTTTCTTT CASSKVQGGGLNTEAFF
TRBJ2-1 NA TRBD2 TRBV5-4 TGTGCCAGCAGCCGTCGGATAGCGGGATACAATGAGCAGTTCTTC CASSRRIAGYNEQFF
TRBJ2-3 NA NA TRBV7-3 TGTGCCAGCAGCAAGGACAGATACACAGATACGCAGTATTTT CASSKDRYTDTQYF
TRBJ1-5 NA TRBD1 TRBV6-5 TGTGCCAGCAGCGACAGGGTGCGGCAGCCCCAGCATTTT CASSDRVRQPQHF
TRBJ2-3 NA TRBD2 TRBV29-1 TGCAGCGCCTGTAGGCGGAGAGCGGGGGTCTCCTCCGATACGCAGTATTTT CSACRRRAGVSSDTQYF
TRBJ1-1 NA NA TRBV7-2 TGTGCCAGCAGCTTCGGCGGGAACCCCAACACTGAAGCTTTCTTT CASSFGGNPNTEAFF
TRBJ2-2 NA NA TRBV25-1 TGTGCCAGCAGCACTTCGCTAGGCGGGACCGGGGAGCTGTTTTTT CASSTSLGGTGELFF
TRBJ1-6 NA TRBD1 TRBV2 TGTGCCAGCAGTGCGACAGGGGAGAGGTCACCCCTCCACTTT CASSATGERSPLHF
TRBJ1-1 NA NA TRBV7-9 TGTGCCAGCAGCTTAATGTGGCCCCCGAACACTGAAGCTTTCTTT CASSLMWPPNTEAFF
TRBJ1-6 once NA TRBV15 TGTGCCACCAGCAGAGAGGAACGGAGTTCACCCCTCCACTTT CATSREERSSPLHF
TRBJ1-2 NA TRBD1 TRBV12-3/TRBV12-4 TGTGCCAGCACCTCGGGACAGGGGGTGGACTACACCTTC CASTSGQGVDYTF
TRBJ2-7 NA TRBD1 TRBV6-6 TGTGCCAGCAGTTACCGTTATACACAGGGGCCGGAGCAGTACTTC CASSYRYTQGPEQYF
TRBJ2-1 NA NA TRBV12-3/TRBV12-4 TGTGCCAGCAGATCACTCGGGGGTCGGGGGCAGTTCTTC CASRSLGGRGQFF
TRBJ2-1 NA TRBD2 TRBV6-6 TGTGCCAGCAAAACCGCGACTAGCGGTACCGAGCAGTTCTTC CASKTATSGTEQFF
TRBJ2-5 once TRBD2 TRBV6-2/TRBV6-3 TGTGCCAGCAGCCTCGGGGGGGCCTGGGGCGAGACCCAGTACTTC CASSLGGAWGETQYF
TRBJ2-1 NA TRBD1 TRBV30 TGTGCCTGGAGTAGGGGGACAGGCTCCTACAATGAGCAGTTCTTC CAWSRGTGSYNEQFF